This TCR beta chain originates from a study of control samples from healthy donors and cancer patients. Clones were read by immunoSEQ multiplex PCR, and TCRdb kept only the in-frame ones, dropping some. In the table there are tens of thousands of clones, roughly 86% of which are singletons. The source of this sequence is a man aged 45 to 65 with head and neck cancer. The specimen sequenced was PBMCs.

The CDR3 region is CASSFLTGRNEQYF. The CDR3 DNA sequence: TGTGCCAGCAGCTTTTTAACAGGGCGGAACGAGCAGTACTTC. The genes are TRBV7-2 and TRBJ2-7, with D tentatively TRBD1 (6 bases). The CDR3 contains 14 residues. In germline, CDR1 is SGHTA, CDR2 FQGNSA. V was clipped by 3 bases and J by 5 bases, with 14 bases between them. The full variable domain, completed using reference TRBV7-2 and TRBJ2-7, is GAGVSQSPSNKVTEKGKDVELRCDPISGHTALYWYRQSLGQGLEFLIYFQGNSAPDKSGLPSDRFSAERTGGSVSTLTIQRTQQEDSAVYLCASSFLTGRNEQYFGPGTRLTVT.